These 12 T cell receptor beta chains share one sample of origin, sequenced in a study of blood T cell repertoires in COVID-19 (TCRdb year 2020). Library preparation was by the immunoSEQ multiplex PCR assay. Entries here come from immuneACCESS through TCRdb and include only in-frame sequences with V and J called. Some clones fail to appear in such tables; in the studies checked, an unresolved V gene covers under half of the shortfall, and the cause of the remainder is unknown. Recorded for this sample are some 17,000 clones; roughly 82% of them occurred a single time. The top ten clones comprise 26% of the sample. Sequenced: peripheral blood. All receptors derive from an older woman with active COVID-19.

V is TRBV28 and J is TRBJ1-4; 9 bases are shared with TRBD1. Germline assignment: CDR1 MDHEN and CDR2 SYDVKM. This CDR3 comprises 19 residues. V lost 6 bases and J lost 5; bases outside the gene matches: 19. Written as DNA, the CDR3 is TGTGCCAGCAGGTCAACCGGGACAGGGCGGGAATCCCGAAATGAAAAACTGTTTTTT. Protein product: CASRSTGTGRESRNEKLFF.

The rearrangement joins TRBV27 to TRBJ2-5; D may be TRBD2 (5 bases). There are 16 residues in the CDR3. In germline, CDR1 is MNHEY, CDR2 SMNVEV (reference sequence). The ends were cut back, 1 base at V and 5 bases at J, with 17 bases in the middle. The CDR3: CASSLLGSGVGETQYF. The CDR3 bases are TGTGCCAGCAGTTTATTGGGGAGCGGAGTGGGGGAGACCCAGTACTTC.

The V and J genes are TRBV5-1 and TRBJ1-3; 7 bases map to TRBD1. CDR1 is SGHRS, CDR2 YFSETQ, per germline. V was pared by 0 bases and J by 8 bases, with 2 bases of the junction left unmatched. The CDR3 runs to 13 residues. Here the CDR3 reads CASSLEGAYTIYF. CDR3 DNA: TGCGCCAGCAGCTTGGAGGGGGCCTACACCATATATTTT. The whole variable domain, filled in from reference TRBV5-1 and TRBJ1-3, reads KAGVTQTPRYLIKTRGQQVTLSCSPISGHRSVSWYQQTPGQGLQFLFEYFSETQRNKGNFPGRFSGRQFSNSRSEMNVSTLELGDSALYLCASSLEGAYTIYFGEGSWLTVV.

This clone has a handful of counts. V usage is TRBV29-1 and J usage is TRBJ2-5; D perhaps matches TRBD2 (6 bases). CDR1 is SQVTM and CDR2 is ANQGSEA in the germline V gene. The CDR3 covers 14 residues. Trimming removed 4 bases at V and 5 bases at J, with 17 bases between. In DNA, the CDR3 is TGCAGCGTTGCCGCCGGGAGCGCGGGTGAGACCCAGTACTTC. The encoded protein is CSVAAGSAGETQYF.

The count of this clone is one. V is TRBV11-2 and J is TRBJ1-4; D is undetermined. The germline CDR1 and CDR2 sequences are SGHAT and FQNNGV. The ends were cut back, 6 bases at V and 0 bases at J, with 8 bases in the middle. The CDR3 extends over 14 amino acids. CDR3 amino acids: CASRRFATNEKLFF. The CDR3 region has the DNA TGTGCCAGCAGACGGTTCGCAACTAATGAAAAACTGTTTTTT.

The chain employs TRBV7-3 and TRBJ2-6, with no clear D. V lost 1 base and J lost 2, with 12 bases in between. This CDR3 is 17 amino acids long. The germline V gene encodes CDR1 SGHTA and CDR2 FQGTGA. This CDR3 is CASSLIPQVTGANVLTF. In nucleotides, the CDR3 is TGTGCCAGCAGCTTAATACCCCAGGTTACTGGGGCCAACGTCCTGACTTTC.

This clone was counted a single time. The chain combines TRBV29-1 with TRBJ1-4; D ambiguous. Germline CDR1 SQVTM, CDR2 ANQGSEA. There are 11 residues in the CDR3. Trimming removed 4 bases at V and 9 bases at J, with 9 bases between. The CDR3 protein is CSVGGPKKLFF. The CDR3 DNA reads as TGCAGCGTTGGAGGTCCGAAAAAACTGTTTTTT.

This clone was seen only once. The chain uses TRBV6-2 or TRBV6-3 and TRBJ1-4; D possibly corresponds to TRBD1 (5 bases). Germline CDR1 reads MNHEY; CDR2 reads SVGEGT. This CDR3 region has 13 residues. The V gene lost 6 bases and the J gene lost 4 bases, with 9 bases spanning the gap. The DNA of the CDR3 is TGTGCCAGCAGCCGACAGCTTAATGAAAAACTGTTTTTT. Protein product: CASSRQLNEKLFF.

This clone was detected once. The CDR3 sequence: CASSFGRGRLYEQYF. The CDR3 nucleotides read TGTGCCAGCAGCTTCGGCAGGGGGCGCCTCTACGAGCAGTACTTC. This sequence joins TRBV7-8 and TRBJ2-7; the match to TRBD1 covers 8 bases. Per germline, CDR1 SGHVS and CDR2 FQNEAQ. CDR3 length: 15 amino acids. The V gene end was trimmed by 3 bases and the J gene end by 3 bases; junction bases not matched to a gene: 7.

This rearrangement joins TRBV5-6 to TRBJ2-7, with TRBD2 identical over 14 bases. Trimming cost V 1 base and J 3 bases; bases outside gene matches: 9. This CDR3 has 18 amino acids. Germline V gives CDR1 SGHDT, CDR2 YYEEEE. CDR3 nucleotide sequence: TGTGCCAGCAGCTTGACAGGAAGACTAGCGGGAGGGAACTACGAGCAGTACTTC. It encodes CASSLTGRLAGGNYEQYF.

This sequence joins TRBV7-2 and TRBJ2-2, with D possibly being TRBD1 (5 bases). V gave up 6 bases and J gave up 10 bases, with 18 bases separating them. Germline V gene sequence: CDR1 SGHTA, CDR2 FQGNSA. This CDR3 is built from 14 residues. For the CDR3, the DNA is TGTGCCAGCAGTATAGGGGCGGAACTGTCGGAGCTGTTTTTT. This gives the protein CASSIGAELSELFF.

This rearrangement joins TRBV5-6 to TRBJ1-1; TRBD1 matches 10 bases. The CDR3 is 15 residues long. CDR1 SGHDT and CDR2 YYEEEE come from the germline V gene. V gave up 6 bases and J gave up 1 base; unmatched junction bases: 6. The CDR3 nucleotides are TGTGCCAGCACCTTCCGGGACAGGGGGAACACTGAAGCTTTCTTT. This encodes CASTFRDRGNTEAFF.